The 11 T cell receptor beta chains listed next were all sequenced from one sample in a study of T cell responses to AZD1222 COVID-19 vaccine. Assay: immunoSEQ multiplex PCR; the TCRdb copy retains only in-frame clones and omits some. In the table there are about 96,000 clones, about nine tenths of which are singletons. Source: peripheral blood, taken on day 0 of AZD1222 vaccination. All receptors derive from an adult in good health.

The CDR3 protein is CASSIASSYNEQFF. DNA for the CDR3: TGTGCCAGTAGTATAGCGAGCTCCTACAATGAGCAGTTCTTC. The rearrangement joins TRBV19 to TRBJ2-1; no clear D. The V gene's germline CDR1 is LNHDA and CDR2 SQIVND (reference sequence). The CDR3 is 14 amino acids. Trimming pared 1 base from V and 0 bases from J, leaving 4 bases between.

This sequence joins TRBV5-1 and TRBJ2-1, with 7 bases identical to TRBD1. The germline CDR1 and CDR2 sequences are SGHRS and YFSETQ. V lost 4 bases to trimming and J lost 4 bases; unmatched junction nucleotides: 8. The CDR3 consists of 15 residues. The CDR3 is CASSGSGTEYNEQFF. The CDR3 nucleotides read TGCGCCAGCAGCGGCTCCGGGACAGAATACAATGAGCAGTTCTTC.

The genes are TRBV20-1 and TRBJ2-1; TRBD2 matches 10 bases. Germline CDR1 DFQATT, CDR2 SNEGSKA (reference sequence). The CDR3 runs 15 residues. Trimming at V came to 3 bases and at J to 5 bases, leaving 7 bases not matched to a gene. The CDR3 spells CSASSSSGRHNEQFF. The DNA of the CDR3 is TGCAGTGCTAGTAGTTCTAGCGGGAGACACAATGAGCAGTTCTTC.

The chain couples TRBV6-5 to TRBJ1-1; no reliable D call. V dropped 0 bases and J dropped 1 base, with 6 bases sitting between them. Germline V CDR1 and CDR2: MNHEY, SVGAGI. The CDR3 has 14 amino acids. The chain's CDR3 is CASSYSTKNTEAFF. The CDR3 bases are TGTGCCAGCAGTTACTCAACAAAGAACACTGAAGCTTTCTTT.

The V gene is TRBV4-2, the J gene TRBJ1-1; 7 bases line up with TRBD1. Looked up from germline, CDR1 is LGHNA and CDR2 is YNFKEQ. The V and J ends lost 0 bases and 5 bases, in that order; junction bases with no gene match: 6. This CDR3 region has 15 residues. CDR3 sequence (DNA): TGTGCCAGCAGCCAAGATAGCCAGGGACAGACTGAAGCTTTCTTT. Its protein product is CASSQDSQGQTEAFF.

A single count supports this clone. CDR3 sequence reads: CASSSFQDTIYF. The CDR3 coding sequence is TGTGCCAGCAGCTCCTTCCAGGACACCATATATTTT. The V call is TRBV7-9, the J call TRBJ1-3; D not resolved. CDR1 and CDR2 (germline): SEHNR, FQNEAQ (reference sequence). Trimming took 4 bases from V and 8 from J, leaving 9 bases between them. The CDR3 runs to 12 residues.

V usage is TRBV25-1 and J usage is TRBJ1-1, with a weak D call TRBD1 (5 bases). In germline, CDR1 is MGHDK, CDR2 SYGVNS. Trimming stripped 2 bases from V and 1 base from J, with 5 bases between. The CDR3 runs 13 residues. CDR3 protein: CASSEQGNTEAFF. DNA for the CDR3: TGTGCCAGCAGTGAACAGGGGAACACTGAAGCTTTCTTT. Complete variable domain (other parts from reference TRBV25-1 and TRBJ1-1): EADIYQTPRYLVIGTGKKITLECSQTMGHDKMYWYQQDPGMELHLIHYSYGVNSTEKGDLSSESTVSRIRTEHFPLTLESARPSHTSQYLCASSEQGNTEAFFGQGTRLTVV.

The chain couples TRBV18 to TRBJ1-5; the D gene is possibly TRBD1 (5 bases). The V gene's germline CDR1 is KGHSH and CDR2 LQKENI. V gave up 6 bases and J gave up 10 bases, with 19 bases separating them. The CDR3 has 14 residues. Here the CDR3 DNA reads TGTGCCAGCTCCCACGGAGACAGCCACCGACCCCAGCATTTT. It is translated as CASSHGDSHRPQHF.

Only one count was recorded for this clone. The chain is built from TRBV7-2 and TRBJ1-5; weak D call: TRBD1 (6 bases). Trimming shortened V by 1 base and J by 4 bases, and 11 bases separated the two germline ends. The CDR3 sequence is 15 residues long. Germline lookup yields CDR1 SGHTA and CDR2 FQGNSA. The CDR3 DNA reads TGTGCCAGCAGCTTAGAGGGGGTGGGGAATCAGCCCCAGCATTTT. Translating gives CASSLEGVGNQPQHF.

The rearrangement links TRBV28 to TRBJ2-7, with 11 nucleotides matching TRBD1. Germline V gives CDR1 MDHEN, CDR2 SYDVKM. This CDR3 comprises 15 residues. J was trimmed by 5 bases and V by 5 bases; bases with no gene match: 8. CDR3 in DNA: TGTGCCAGCAGTACCCCCGGGACAGGGGGTGACGAGCAGTACTTC. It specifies CASSTPGTGGDEQYF.

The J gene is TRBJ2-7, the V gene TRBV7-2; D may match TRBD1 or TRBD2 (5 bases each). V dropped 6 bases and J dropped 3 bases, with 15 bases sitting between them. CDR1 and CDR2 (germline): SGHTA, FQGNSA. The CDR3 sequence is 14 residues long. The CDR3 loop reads CASSYTGTNYEQYF. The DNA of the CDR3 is TGTGCCAGCAGTTACACCGGGACCAACTACGAGCAGTACTTC.